This T cell receptor (beta chain) was documented in a study of monozygotic twins with inflammatory bowel disease. The study's findings and limits: Healthy co-twins had higher TCRbeta inverse Simpson diversity than their IBD twins. A single strong IBD-associated signal or clonotype was not supported by the findings.

TCRdb reprocessed the 5' RACE reads and keeps a single row for each CDR3 protein, giving no DNA. This repertoire includes approximately 150,000 distinct CDR3 sequences. The CDR3 totals 16 residues. Germline V gives CDR1 SGHRS, CDR2 YFSETQ. Remarks on this clonotype: No antigen is known for it.

J is TRBJ1-5 and V is TRBV5-1; TCRdb's D call of TRBD1 is untestable without DNA. The clonotype originates from a human donor with ulcerative colitis or Crohn's disease, or a healthy co-twin of an affected twin (not recorded which). The sample was blood. The CDR3 sequence: CASSLGQGGSNQPQHF.